This T cell receptor beta chain derives from a study of graft-versus-host responses after intestinal transplantation. Turning to the study itself: Recipients were given multivisceral, liver-intestinal, or isolated intestinal transplants.

With respect to this clone: Its antigen is as yet unknown.

The germline gives CDR1 WSHSY, CDR2 SAAADI. The CDR3 extends over 14 amino acids. V was clipped by 6 bases and J by 0 bases; unmatched bases: 3. Produced via immunoSEQ multiplex PCR; TCRdb's table is partial and in-frame only. The sample has approximately 88,000 clones, around 90% seen once. This chain links TRBV10-2 with TRBJ2-3; the match to TRBD2 covers 7 bases. The sequence was collected from a human donor who received an intestinal transplant. The source material was unstimulated CD4+ T cells sorted from spleen or lymph node cells, sampled before intestinal transplant. The CDR3 DNA sequence: TGCGCCAGCAGGGTCGGGGGGAGCACAGATACGCAGTATTTT. Its translation is CASRVGGSTDTQYF.